This is a list of T cell receptor beta chains from one sample in a study of shared clonotypes between healthy human individuals. Assay used: immunoSEQ multiplex PCR; TCRdb lists only in-frame clones, some missing. The profile shows hundreds of thousands of clones, around three quarters of them singletons. Sequenced: PBMCs. The receptor source for this set is a woman in her forties in good health. Some clones in this sample may be carry-over from other donors' samples. Each CDR3 is given with its conserved first and last residue. The D gene is left open where the match is weak. The size of a clone is reported for some rows only, either as once, few or many, or as a class for expanded clones.

V	size	J	D	DNA	CDR3
TRBV6-5	.	TRBJ1-1	.	TGTGCCAGCAGCAGGACTCGGGGCAACACTGAAGCTTTCTTT	CASSRTRGNTEAFF
TRBV28	.	TRBJ2-7	.	TGTGCCAGCAGTTTAAACGGGGGCCCACCCTACGAGCAGTACTTC	CASSLNGGPPYEQYF
TRBV1	.	TRBJ1-5	.	TGCACCAGCAGCCGGTCGTCAGAGGATAGCAATCAGCCCCAGCATTTT	CTSSRSSEDSNQPQHF
TRBV29-1	.	TRBJ2-5	.	TGCAGCGTTGATCAGGGGCTCCTTTGGGAGACCCAGTACTTC	CSVDQGLLWETQYF
TRBV27	.	TRBJ2-2	.	TGTGCCAGCAGAGGCATCAACACCGGGGAGCTGTTTTTT	CASRGINTGELFF
TRBV9	.	TRBJ2-7	TRBD2	TGTGCCAGCAGCGTAGCAGGACTAGCGGGAGTTTACGAGCAGTACTTC	CASSVAGLAGVYEQYF
TRBV5-4	.	TRBJ2-7	.	TGTGCCAGCAGCTTGGAGTTCTACGAGCAGTACTTC	CASSLEFYEQYF
TRBV7-9	.	TRBJ2-7	TRBD2	TGTGCCAGCAGAATCCTAGCGGGAGGCTACGAGCAGTACTTC	CASRILAGGYEQYF
TRBV19	few	TRBJ1-5	.	TGTGCCAGTAGTCTCTACAGGGCGGAGGGTGATCAGCCCCAGCATTTT	CASSLYRAEGDQPQHF
TRBV10-3	.	TRBJ1-4	TRBD1	TGTGCCATCAGTGAGTCGGGAGACAGGGGGGAAAAACTGTTTTTT	CAISESGDRGEKLFF
TRBV27	many	TRBJ2-7	TRBD2	TGTGCCAGCAGCCGACGACCGGGACTAGCCTACGAGCAGTACTTC	CASSRRPGLAYEQYF
TRBV28	.	TRBJ2-7	TRBD1	TGTGCCAGCAGTGCAAGACAGGGCCCTGACTTC	CASSARQGPDF
TRBV10-3	few	TRBJ2-1	.	TGTGCCATCAGTGAGGGGCGGGGTCCCTACAATGAGCAGTTCTTC	CAISEGRGPYNEQFF
TRBV7-6	.	TRBJ1-4	TRBD1	TGTGCCAGCAGCGGGCGACAGGGGGTAGGAGAAAAACTGTTTTTT	CASSGRQGVGEKLFF
TRBV7-3	.	TRBJ2-7	.	TGTGCCAGCAGCCTAGCTTATGAGGCATCCCTACGACGGCAGTACTTC	CASSLAYEASLRRQYF
TRBV5-4	.	TRBJ2-3	TRBD2	TGTGCCAGCAGTGAACCGGGACTAGGGGACTCTTCGCAGTATTTT	CASSEPGLGDSSQYF
TRBV20-1	.	TRBJ1-1	.	TGCAGTGTTGAGATGAACACTGAAGCTTTCTTT	CSVEMNTEAFF
TRBV5-4	.	TRBJ1-1	.	TGTGCCAGCAGCTCAGGGGTACAGCCGGAAGCGAACACTGAAGCTTTCTTT	CASSSGVQPEANTEAFF
TRBV2	few	TRBJ2-7	.	TGTGCCAGCAGTGGAAGGGGTTTAGGTCTAAGCGAGCAGTACTTC	CASSGRGLGLSEQYF
TRBV30	few	TRBJ1-1	.	TGTGCCTGGAAAGTGAACACTGAAGCTTTCTTT	CAWKVNTEAFF
TRBV7-2	.	TRBJ2-7	TRBD2	TGTGCCAGCAGTACACTAGCGGGAGGGAACTACGAGCAGTACTTC	CASSTLAGGNYEQYF
TRBV5-1	.	TRBJ1-1	TRBD1	TGCGCCAGCAGCCTAACAGGGGATGGCACTGAAGCTTTCTTT	CASSLTGDGTEAFF
TRBV7-6	.	TRBJ2-7	TRBD2	TGTGCCAGCAGCGAGACTAGCGGGGGGTGGGAGCAGTACTTC	CASSETSGGWEQYF
TRBV7-2	once	TRBJ2-2	TRBD2	TGTGCCAGCAGCTTAGGCCCCGGGGGGGCGGGGAACACCGGGGAGCTGTTTTTT	CASSLGPGGAGNTGELFF
TRBV4-2	once	TRBJ2-3	TRBD2	TGTGCCAGCAGCCAAGATCTCGTGCTAGCGGGAGCAGATACGCAGTATTTT	CASSQDLVLAGADTQYF
TRBV23-1	.	TRBJ1-6	.	TGCGCCAACAGCCGGGGCCTCCTCTCCCTCCACTTT	CANSRGLLSLHF
TRBV28	.	TRBJ1-5	.	TGTGCCAGCAGTTGGACGGTGAATCAGCCCCAGCATTTT	CASSWTVNQPQHF
TRBV7-9	once	TRBJ1-5	TRBD1	TGTGCCAGCAGCTCCGGACAGGGGGGTCAGCCCCAGCATTTT	CASSSGQGGQPQHF
TRBV7-9	few	TRBJ1-1	.	TGTGCCAGCAGCACCCAGGGGTACACTGAAGCTTTCTTT	CASSTQGYTEAFF
TRBV27	.	TRBJ2-1	TRBD2	TGTGCCAGCAGTTTTGCATCGCGGGAGTGGGCTAATGAGCAGTTCTTC	CASSFASREWANEQFF
TRBV28	.	TRBJ1-2	TRBD1	TGTGCCAGCAGCCCCCCGGGACAGAGCTATGGCTACACCTTC	CASSPPGQSYGYTF
TRBV5-1	.	TRBJ2-3	TRBD1	TGCGCCAGCAGCTGGGGACAGGGTCTAAGCACAGATACGCAGTATTTT	CASSWGQGLSTDTQYF
TRBV9	.	TRBJ2-7	.	TGTGCCAGCAGCGAGACCGGGACACGGACCTACGAGCAGTACTTC	CASSETGTRTYEQYF
TRBV30	.	TRBJ1-4	.	TGTGCCTGGAGTGACCTCACAGGGTATAATGAAAAACTGTTTTTT	CAWSDLTGYNEKLFF
TRBV20-1	.	TRBJ2-1	.	TGCAGTGCTAGAGATCGGGTTGAGCAGTTCTTC	CSARDRVEQFF
TRBV11-2	once	TRBJ2-7	TRBD1	TGTGCCAGCAGCTCCGACGGACAGGGCTTTACCTACGAGCAGTACTTC	CASSSDGQGFTYEQYF
TRBV30	few	TRBJ2-2	.	TGTGCCTGGAGTGTGGGAAGGGCACACTCCGGGGAGCTGTTTTTT	CAWSVGRAHSGELFF
TRBV18	.	TRBJ2-1	TRBD2	TGTGCCAGCTCACCGACTAGCGGGAGGCGGGATGAGCAGTTCTTC	CASSPTSGRRDEQFF
TRBV7-3	.	TRBJ1-1	TRBD1	TGTGCCAGCAGCCGTGACAGGGGGGATGTGGCTTTCTTT	CASSRDRGDVAFF
TRBV19	.	TRBJ2-5	TRBD1	TGTGCAAGTAGTCCGCGGACAGGGGTCCCAGAGACCCAGTACTTC	CASSPRTGVPETQYF
TRBV16	.	TRBJ1-4	.	TGTGCCAGCAGCGACCGAGGGACTGAGAATGAAAAACTGTTTTTT	CASSDRGTENEKLFF
TRBV5-8	.	TRBJ1-3	.	TGTGCCAGCAGCTTGGCCACAAGCATATATTTT	CASSLATSIYF
TRBV27	.	TRBJ2-7	.	TGTGCCAGCAGTTTTTTTGAGAGGTTCCCTTCGGGCGAGCAGTACTTC	CASSFFERFPSGEQYF
TRBV5-1	.	TRBJ2-3	.	TGCGCCAGCAGCTTTTGGGGGGATACGCAGTATTTT	CASSFWGDTQYF
TRBV6-1	.	TRBJ1-1	.	TGTGCCAGCACCCGGGGGCTGGGGGCAACTGAAGCTTTCTTT	CASTRGLGATEAFF
TRBV9	.	TRBJ2-2	.	TGTGCCAGCAGCGTAGAAGGGGACCCCCCGGGGGAGCTGTTTTTT	CASSVEGDPPGELFF
TRBV7-9	.	TRBJ1-2	.	TGTGCCAGCAGCTTAGATTGGGGGGGATCGTATGGCTACACCTTC	CASSLDWGGSYGYTF
TRBV6-5	few	TRBJ2-7	TRBD1	TGTGCCAGCAGTCGGGCTGGACAGGGGGTTGAGCAGTACTTC	CASSRAGQGVEQYF
TRBV4-1	once	TRBJ2-5	TRBD2	TGCGCCAGCAGGTCGACTAGCGGCCCGGGGGAGACCCAGTACTTC	CASRSTSGPGETQYF
TRBV18	.	TRBJ1-1	.	TGTGCCAGCTCACCAGGGGGGGTCACTGAAGCTTTCTTT	CASSPGGVTEAFF
TRBV2	.	TRBJ1-5	.	TGTGCCAGCAGTGAAAGGGGCATTAGCAATCAGCCCCAGCATTTT	CASSERGISNQPQHF